The clone carrying this T cell receptor (beta chain) came up many times. Its antigen is as yet unknown. The germline gene is not matched at one end of the junction; a read error may be the cause. This sample is part of a study of blood T cells in healthy people across ages. The amount of total RNA extracted per sample was at least 6 micrograms. CDR1 and CDR2 (germline): MGHRA, YSYEKL. The CDR3 contains 18 residues. Next came a second PCR, run for about 7 to 12 cycles, which used a sample-barcoded 5' primer along with a J-beta primer mix. Using its own MiXCR run on the 5' RACE reads, TCRdb lists one record per CDR3 protein. Of about 840,000 distinct CDR3 sequences listed, roughly 28% were seen once; the top ten hold approximately 10%. Whole-study findings and limits: Donors of long life had a larger count of naive CD4+ cells and greater diversity than aged donors.

This sample also appeared in a second study, on T cells of mothers and their children. From that second work: Using the M1S primer, the second PCR added sample barcodes along with 2-4 random nucleotides.

This receptor was obtained from a woman aged 40 to 50 in good health. The rearrangement links TRBV4-1 to TRBJ2-6; D gene uncertain. Sequenced input: blood. The CDR3 region is CASSQDPGPSSGANVLTF. CDR3 in DNA: TGCGCCAGCAGTCAAGACCCAGGTCCTTCCTCTGGGGCCAACGTCCTGACTTTC.